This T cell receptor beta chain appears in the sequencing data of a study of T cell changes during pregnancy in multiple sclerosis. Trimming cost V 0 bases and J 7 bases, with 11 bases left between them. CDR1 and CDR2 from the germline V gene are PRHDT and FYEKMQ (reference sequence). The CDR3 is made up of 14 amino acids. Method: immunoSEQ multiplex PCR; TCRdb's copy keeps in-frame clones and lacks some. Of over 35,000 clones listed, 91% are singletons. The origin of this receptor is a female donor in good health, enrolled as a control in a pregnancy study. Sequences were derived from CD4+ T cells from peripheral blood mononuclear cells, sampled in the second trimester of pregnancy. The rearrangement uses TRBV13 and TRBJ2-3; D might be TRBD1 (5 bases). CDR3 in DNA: TGTGCCAGCAGCTTAGGGCAGGGTAAGAATACGCAGTATTTT. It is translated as CASSLGQGKNTQYF.